This entry features one T cell receptor beta chain sequence. The CDR3 is 15 amino acids. With V trimmed by 5 bases and J by 8 bases, 9 bases remained unmatched. Germline loops: CDR1 MGHRA, CDR2 YSYEKL. The data derive from a study of cytomegalovirus exposure and HLA in healthy donors. The primer mix had 60 Vbeta and 13 Jbeta primers. Libraries were prepared by immunoSEQ multiplex PCR; TCRdb keeps only in-frame clonotypes and omits some of them. The top ten hold around 0.98% of the sample, which has about 160,000 clones, almost 80% seen once. Sequenced material: PBMCs. The sequence was collected from a woman aged 50 to 60 in good health and CMV-seropositive. This chain links TRBV4-1 with TRBJ1-4, with 9 bases identical to TRBD1. Here the CDR3 DNA reads TGCGCCAGCAGCACCGGGACAGGGACGGCGGAAAAACTGTTTTTT. Translation: CASSTGTGTAEKLFF.